One sample yielded the 8 T cell receptor beta chains listed below, sequenced in a study of blood T cell repertoires in COVID-19. TCRdb keeps only in-frame clones here, not all; method: immunoSEQ multiplex PCR. The sample has approximately 61,000 clones, approximately 83% seen once; the top ten hold about 14%. Source material: peripheral blood. Receptor source: a human donor in a cohort sampled during active COVID-19.

The V call is TRBV18, the J call TRBJ1-4; TRBD1 might be the D (5 bases). The V gene's germline CDR1 is KGHSH and CDR2 LQKENI. This CDR3 region has 17 residues. V shed 0 bases and J shed 9 bases, with 20 bases lying between them. DNA for the CDR3: TGTGCCAGCTCACCACCGGCTGGGAGGGGTAATGAAAAAAAACTGTTTTTT. Amino acid sequence: CASSPPAGRGNEKKLFF.

Points on this clone: At one boundary the junction diverges from the germline segment, which might be a read error. The V and J genes are TRBV6-4 and TRBJ2-3, with D possibly matching TRBD2 (8 bases). The CDR3 is 13 amino acids. The germline gives CDR1 MRHNA, CDR2 SNTAGT. The CDR3 region is CASSALTGGDRSF. The CDR3 DNA reads TGTGCCAGCAGTGCCCTGACGGGGGGGGACAGATCTTTT.

The gene calls are TRBV6-2 or TRBV6-3 and TRBJ1-3, with D uncertain. Germline V gene lookup returns CDR1 MNHEY and CDR2 SVGEGT. The CDR3 is 16 residues long. Trimming removed 6 bases at V and 2 bases at J, with 17 bases between. The CDR3 DNA reads as TGTGCCAGCAGCCTAAATCTTCCGCGGACTGGAAACACCATATATTTT. Protein product: CASSLNLPRTGNTIYF.

The chain recombines TRBV5-1 with TRBJ2-7; 8 positions match TRBD2. Germline loops: CDR1 SGHRS, CDR2 YFSETQ. The trim removed 4 bases at V and 5 bases at J, leaving 8 bases unmatched. This CDR3 is built from 14 residues. The CDR3: CASSAGLGTDEQYF. Here the CDR3 DNA reads TGCGCCAGCAGCGCGGGACTAGGAACGGACGAGCAGTACTTC.

The J gene is TRBJ2-2, the V gene TRBV7-3; 14 nucleotides match TRBD2. V gave up 1 base and J gave up 5 bases; unmatched junction bases: 0. Germline V gene sequence: CDR1 SGHTA, CDR2 FQGTGA. The CDR3 length is 16 residues. The CDR3 protein is CASSLRLAGGTGELFF. DNA of the CDR3: TGTGCCAGCAGCTTAAGACTAGCGGGAGGGACCGGGGAGCTGTTTTTT.

The DNA of the CDR3 is TGTGCCAGCAGTTTAGGAGGGTATGGCTACACCTTC. Translating gives CASSLGGYGYTF. The chain has TRBV28 and TRBJ1-2; D call uncertain. The CDR3 is made up of 12 amino acids. Trimming removed 2 bases from V and 5 bases from J, with 6 bases in between. CDR1 and CDR2 (germline): MDHEN, SYDVKM.

This clone has just a few counts. The chain's CDR3 is CASSQGSRAYEQYF. Written as DNA, the CDR3 is TGCGCCAGCAGCCAAGGCAGCCGGGCCTACGAGCAGTACTTC. The chain joins TRBV4-3 to TRBJ2-7, with D unresolved. The CDR3 is 14 amino acids. Germline V gives CDR1 LGHNA, CDR2 YSLEER. V was trimmed by 1 base and J by 2 bases, leaving 9 bases between them.

This sequence joins TRBV28 and TRBJ1-5, with 7 bases aligning to TRBD1. Germline-derived CDR1 and CDR2 are MDHEN and SYDVKM. V trimming: 7 bases; J trimming: 3 bases; junction bases outside the gene matches: 6. CDR3 size: 14 residues. CDR3 region: CASIPGGHNQPQHF. The CDR3 DNA sequence: TGTGCCAGCATCCCAGGGGGACACAATCAGCCCCAGCATTTT.